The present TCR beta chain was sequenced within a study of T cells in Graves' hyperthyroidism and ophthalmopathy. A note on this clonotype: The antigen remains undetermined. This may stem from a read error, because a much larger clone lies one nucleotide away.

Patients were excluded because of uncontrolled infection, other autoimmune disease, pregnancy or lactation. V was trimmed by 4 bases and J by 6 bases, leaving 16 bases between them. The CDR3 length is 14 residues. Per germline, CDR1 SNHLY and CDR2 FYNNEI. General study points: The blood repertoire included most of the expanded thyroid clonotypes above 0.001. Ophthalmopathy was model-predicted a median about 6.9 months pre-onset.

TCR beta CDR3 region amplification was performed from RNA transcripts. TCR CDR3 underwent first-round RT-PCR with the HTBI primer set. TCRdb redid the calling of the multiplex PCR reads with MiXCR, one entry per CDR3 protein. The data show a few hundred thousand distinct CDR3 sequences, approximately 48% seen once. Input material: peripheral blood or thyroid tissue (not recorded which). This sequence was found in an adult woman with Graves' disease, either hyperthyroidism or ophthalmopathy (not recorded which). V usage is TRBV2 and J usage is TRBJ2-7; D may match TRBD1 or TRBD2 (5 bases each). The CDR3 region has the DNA TGTGCCAGCAGTGTAGGCGGGCAGGGCTCCGAGCAGTACTTC. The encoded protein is CASSVGGQGSEQYF.